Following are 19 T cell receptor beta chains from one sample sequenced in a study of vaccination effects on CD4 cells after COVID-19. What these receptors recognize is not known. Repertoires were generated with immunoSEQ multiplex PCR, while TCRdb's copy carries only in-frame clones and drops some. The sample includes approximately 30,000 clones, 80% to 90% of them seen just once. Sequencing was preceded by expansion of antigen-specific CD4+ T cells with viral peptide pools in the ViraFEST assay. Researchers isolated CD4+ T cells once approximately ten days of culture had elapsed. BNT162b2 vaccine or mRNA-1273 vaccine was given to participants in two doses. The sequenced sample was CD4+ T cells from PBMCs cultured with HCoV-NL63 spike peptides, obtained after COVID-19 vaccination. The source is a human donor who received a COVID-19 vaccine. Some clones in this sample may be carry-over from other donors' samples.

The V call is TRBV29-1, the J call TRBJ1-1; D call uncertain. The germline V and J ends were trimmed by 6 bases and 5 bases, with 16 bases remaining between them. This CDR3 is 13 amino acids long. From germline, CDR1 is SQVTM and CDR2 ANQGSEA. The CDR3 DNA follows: TGCAGCGTCCCTTGGGAGGGTCGGACTGAAGCTTTCTTT. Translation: CSVPWEGRTEAFF.

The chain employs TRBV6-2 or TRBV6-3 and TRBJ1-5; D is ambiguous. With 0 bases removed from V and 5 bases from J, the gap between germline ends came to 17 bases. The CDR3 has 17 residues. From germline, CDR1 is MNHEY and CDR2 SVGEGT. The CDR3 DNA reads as TGTGCCAGCAGTTACTCGAGGCCGGCCGGCGGGGATCAGCCCCAGCATTTT. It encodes CASSYSRPAGGDQPQHF.

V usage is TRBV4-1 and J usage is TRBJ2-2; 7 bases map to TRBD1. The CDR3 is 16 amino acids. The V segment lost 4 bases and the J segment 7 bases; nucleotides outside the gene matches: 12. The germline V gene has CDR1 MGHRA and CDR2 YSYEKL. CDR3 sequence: CASSPQRSTGDGELFF. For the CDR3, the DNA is TGCGCCAGCAGCCCCCAGCGAAGTACAGGGGACGGGGAGCTGTTTTTT.

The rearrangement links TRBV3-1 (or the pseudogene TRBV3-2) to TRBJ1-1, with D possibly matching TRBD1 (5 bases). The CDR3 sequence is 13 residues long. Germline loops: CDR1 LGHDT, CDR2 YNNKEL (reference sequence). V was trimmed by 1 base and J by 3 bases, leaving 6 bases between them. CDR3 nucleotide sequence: TGTGCCAGCAGCCAAGGAGGGGACACTGAAGCTTTCTTT. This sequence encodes CASSQGGDTEAFF.

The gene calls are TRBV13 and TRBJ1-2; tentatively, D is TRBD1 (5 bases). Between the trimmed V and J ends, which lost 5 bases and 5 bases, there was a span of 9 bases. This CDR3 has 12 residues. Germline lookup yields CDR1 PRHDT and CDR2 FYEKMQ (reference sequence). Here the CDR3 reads CASSDRGYGYTF. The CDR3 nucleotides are TGTGCCAGCAGCGACCGGGGGTATGGCTACACCTTC. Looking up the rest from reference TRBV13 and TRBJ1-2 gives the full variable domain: AAGVIQSPRHLIKEKRETATLKCYPIPRHDTVYWYQQGPGQDPQFLISFYEKMQSDKGSIPDRFSAQQFSDYHSELNMSSLELGDSALYFCASSDRGYGYTFGSGTRLTVV.

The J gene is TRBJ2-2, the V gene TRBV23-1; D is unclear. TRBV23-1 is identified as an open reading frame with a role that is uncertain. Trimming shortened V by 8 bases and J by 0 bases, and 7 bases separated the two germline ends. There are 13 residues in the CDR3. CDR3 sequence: CASRPPNTGELFF. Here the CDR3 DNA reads TGCGCCAGCCGACCACCGAACACCGGGGAGCTGTTTTTT.

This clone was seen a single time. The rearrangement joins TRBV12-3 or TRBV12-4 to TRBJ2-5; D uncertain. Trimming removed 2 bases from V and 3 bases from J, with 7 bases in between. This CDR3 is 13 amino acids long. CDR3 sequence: CASSLYSEETQYF. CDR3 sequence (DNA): TGTGCCAGCAGTTTATACTCGGAAGAGACCCAGTACTTC.

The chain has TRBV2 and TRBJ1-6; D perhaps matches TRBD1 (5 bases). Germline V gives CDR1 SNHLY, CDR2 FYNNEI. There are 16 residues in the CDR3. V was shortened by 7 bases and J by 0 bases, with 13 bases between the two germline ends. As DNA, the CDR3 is TGTGCCAGCACCGGGGCCCCTGGCTCCTATAATTCACCCCTCCACTTT. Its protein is CASTGAPGSYNSPLHF.

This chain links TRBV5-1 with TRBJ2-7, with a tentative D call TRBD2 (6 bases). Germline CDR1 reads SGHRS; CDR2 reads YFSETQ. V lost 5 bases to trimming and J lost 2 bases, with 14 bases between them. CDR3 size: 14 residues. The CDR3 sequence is CASREGSSTYEQYV. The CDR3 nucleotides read TGCGCCAGCAGGGAGGGCTCTTCTACCTACGAGCAGTACGTC.

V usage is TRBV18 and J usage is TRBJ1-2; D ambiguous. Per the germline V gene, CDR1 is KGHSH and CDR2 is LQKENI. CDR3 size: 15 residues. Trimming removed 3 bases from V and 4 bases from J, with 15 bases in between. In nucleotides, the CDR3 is TGTGCCAGCTCACCGTCGACCCTGGGAGGCTATGGCTACACCTTC. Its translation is CASSPSTLGGYGYTF.

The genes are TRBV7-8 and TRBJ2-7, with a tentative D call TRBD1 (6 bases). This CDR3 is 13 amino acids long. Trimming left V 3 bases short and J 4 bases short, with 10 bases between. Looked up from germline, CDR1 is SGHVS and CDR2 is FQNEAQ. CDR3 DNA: TGTGCCAGCAGCTTTACAGGGATGTACGAGCAGTACGTC. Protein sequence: CASSFTGMYEQYV.

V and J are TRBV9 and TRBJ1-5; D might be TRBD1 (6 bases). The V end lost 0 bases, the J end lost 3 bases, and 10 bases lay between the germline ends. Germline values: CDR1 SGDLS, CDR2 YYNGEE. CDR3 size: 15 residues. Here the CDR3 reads CASSVEAGANQPQHF. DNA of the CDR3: TGTGCCAGCAGCGTAGAGGCAGGGGCCAATCAGCCCCAGCATTTT.

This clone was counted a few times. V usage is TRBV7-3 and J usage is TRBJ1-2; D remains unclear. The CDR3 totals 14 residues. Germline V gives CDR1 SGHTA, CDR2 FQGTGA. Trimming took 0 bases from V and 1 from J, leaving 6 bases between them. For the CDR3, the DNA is TGTGCCAGCAGCTTAACACGGGTTAACTATGGCTACACCTTC. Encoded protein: CASSLTRVNYGYTF. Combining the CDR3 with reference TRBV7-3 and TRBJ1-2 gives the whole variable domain GAGVSQTPSNKVTEKGKYVELRCDPISGHTALYWYRQSLGQGPEFLIYFQGTGAADDSGLPNDRFFAVRPEGSVSTLKIQRTERGDSAVYLCASSLTRVNYGYTFGSGTRLTVV.

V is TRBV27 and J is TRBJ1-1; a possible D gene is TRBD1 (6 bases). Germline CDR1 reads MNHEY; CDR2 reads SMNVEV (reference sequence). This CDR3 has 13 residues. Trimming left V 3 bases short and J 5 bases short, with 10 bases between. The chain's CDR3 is CASSLRQGTEAFF. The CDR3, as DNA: TGTGCCAGCAGTTTGAGGCAGGGGACTGAAGCTTTCTTT.

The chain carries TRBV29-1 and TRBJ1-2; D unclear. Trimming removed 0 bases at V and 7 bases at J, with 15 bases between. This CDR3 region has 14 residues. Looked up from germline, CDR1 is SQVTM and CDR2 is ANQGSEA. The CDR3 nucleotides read TGCAGCGTTGAAGAGGTTTGGACGGCTAGTGGCTACACCTTC. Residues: CSVEEVWTASGYTF.

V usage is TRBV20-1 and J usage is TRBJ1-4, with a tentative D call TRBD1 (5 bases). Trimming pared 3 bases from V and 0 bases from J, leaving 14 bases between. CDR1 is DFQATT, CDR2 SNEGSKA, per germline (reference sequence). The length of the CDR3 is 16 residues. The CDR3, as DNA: TGCAGTGCTAGTGTTTCAGGGAGGGCAACTAATGAAAAACTGTTTTTT. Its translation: CSASVSGRATNEKLFF.

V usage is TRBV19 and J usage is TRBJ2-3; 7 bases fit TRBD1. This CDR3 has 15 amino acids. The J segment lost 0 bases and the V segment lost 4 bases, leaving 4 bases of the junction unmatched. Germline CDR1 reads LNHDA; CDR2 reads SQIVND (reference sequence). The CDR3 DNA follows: TGTGCCAGTAGTAACCGGGACAGTAGCACAGATACGCAGTATTTT. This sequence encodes CASSNRDSSTDTQYF.

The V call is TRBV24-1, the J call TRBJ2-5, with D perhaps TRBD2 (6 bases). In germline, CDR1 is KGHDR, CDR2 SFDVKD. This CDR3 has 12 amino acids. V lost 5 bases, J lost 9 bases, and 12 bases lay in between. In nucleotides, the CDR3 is TGTGCCACCAGTGCCTACGGAGGGGCCCAGTACTTC. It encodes CATSAYGGAQYF.

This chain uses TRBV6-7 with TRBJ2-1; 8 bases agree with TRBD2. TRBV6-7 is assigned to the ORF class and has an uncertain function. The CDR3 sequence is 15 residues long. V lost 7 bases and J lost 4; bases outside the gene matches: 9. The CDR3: CASTLWAGGYNEQFF. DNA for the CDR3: TGTGCCAGCACCCTGTGGGCGGGGGGATACAATGAGCAGTTCTTC.